These 29 T cell receptor beta chains share one sample of origin, sequenced in a study of cytomegalovirus exposure and HLA in healthy donors. 13 Jbeta primers and 60 Vbeta primers were used for the PCR. Method: immunoSEQ multiplex PCR; TCRdb's copy keeps in-frame clones and lacks some. The sample records around 200,000 clones, around 83% being singletons. The sample consisted of PBMCs. Source of these receptors: a man between 45 and 60 years old in good health and CMV-seronegative.

This chain uses TRBV7-3 with TRBJ1-2; TRBD1 aligns across 11 bases. In germline, CDR1 is SGHTA, CDR2 FQGTGA. V dropped 5 bases and J dropped 4; count of bases not matched to a gene: 9. This CDR3 is 16 amino acids long. CDR3 coding DNA: TGTGCCAGCAGCCCCCCGGGACAGGGGGTGGTCTATGGCTACACCTTC. This encodes CASSPPGQGVVYGYTF.

V gene TRBV28 combines with J gene TRBJ2-3; TRBD2 aligns across 12 bases. The CDR3 has 16 residues. The germline gives CDR1 MDHEN, CDR2 SYDVKM. J lost 3 bases, V lost 1 base, and 2 bases had no gene match. The CDR3 DNA reads TGTGCCAGCAGTTTATTGACTAGCGGGAGAACAGATACGCAGTATTTT. This sequence encodes CASSLLTSGRTDTQYF. The variable domain in full, with the rest retrieved from reference TRBV28 and TRBJ2-3, is DVKVTQSSRYLVKRTGEKVFLECVQDMDHENMFWYRQDPGLGLRLIYFSYDVKMKEKGDIPEGYSVSREKKERFSLILESASTNQTSMYLCASSLLTSGRTDTQYFGPGTRLTVL.

The J gene is TRBJ1-2, the V gene TRBV5-1; D is ambiguous. The CDR3 contains 14 residues. CDR1 is SGHRS and CDR2 is YFSETQ in the germline V gene. Between the trimmed V and J ends, which lost 0 bases and 4 bases, there was a span of 10 bases. In DNA, the CDR3 is TGCGCCAGCAGCTTGGGGGAGAGGGCCTATGGCTACACCTTC. It yields the protein CASSLGERAYGYTF. The full variable domain, completed using reference TRBV5-1 and TRBJ1-2, is KAGVTQTPRYLIKTRGQQVTLSCSPISGHRSVSWYQQTPGQGLQFLFEYFSETQRNKGNFPGRFSGRQFSNSRSEMNVSTLELGDSALYLCASSLGERAYGYTFGSGTRLTVV.

The chain combines TRBV7-3 with TRBJ2-1; the D is unclear. This CDR3 contains 17 residues. Trimming cost V 2 bases and J 1 base, with 15 bases left between them. From germline, CDR1 is SGHTA and CDR2 FQGTGA. In DNA form, the CDR3 reads TGTGCCAGCAGCTTACCCGCGGCCGTCGGGTCCTACAATGAGCAGTTCTTC. Protein: CASSLPAAVGSYNEQFF.

The chain has TRBV10-2 and TRBJ1-4; D uncertain. V shed 2 bases and J shed 1 base, with 8 bases lying between them. The CDR3 totals 15 residues. CDR1 WSHSY and CDR2 SAAADI come from the germline V gene. The CDR3 DNA sequence: TGCGCCAGCAGTGAGACACAGAAAACTAATGAAAAACTGTTTTTT. Protein: CASSETQKTNEKLFF.

This clone was counted only a few times. The genes are TRBV19 and TRBJ2-7, with D possibly TRBD1 on 5 matching bases. V dropped 6 bases and J dropped 5 bases, with 14 bases sitting between them. The length of the CDR3 is 13 residues. Germline V gene lookup returns CDR1 LNHDA and CDR2 SQIVND (reference sequence). The CDR3 DNA reads TGTGCCAGTAGGAGGTCAGGGCTACACGAGCAGTACTTC. This translates into CASRRSGLHEQYF.

V gene TRBV5-1 combines with J gene TRBJ2-3, with 10 bases matching TRBD2. The CDR3 runs to 16 residues. V lost 3 bases to trimming and J lost 5 bases; unmatched junction nucleotides: 9. Germline lookup yields CDR1 SGHRS and CDR2 YFSETQ. Here the CDR3 reads CASSSLAGRGGDTQYF. For the CDR3, the DNA is TGCGCCAGCAGCTCACTAGCGGGGCGTGGAGGAGATACGCAGTATTTT.

The chain carries TRBV20-1 and TRBJ1-2; the D is unclear. This CDR3 region has 9 residues. Germline V gene lookup returns CDR1 DFQATT and CDR2 SNEGSKA (reference sequence). V dropped 5 bases and J dropped 8 bases, with 6 bases sitting between them. This chain's CDR3 is CSASGGYTF. The CDR3 region has the DNA TGCAGTGCTTCCGGGGGCTACACCTTC.

This clone occurred a few times. Distinct nucleotide sequences in the sample also encode this CDR3. The chain has TRBV30 and TRBJ1-5; D uncertain. The V end was cut by 0 bases, the J end by 0 bases, with 3 bases between. The CDR3 contains 13 residues. Germline V gene data show CDR1 as GTSNPN and CDR2 as SVGIG (reference sequence). CDR3 nucleotides: TGTGCCTGGAGTGTTCGTAGCAATCAGCCCCAGCATTTT. Translating gives CAWSVRSNQPQHF.

CDR3 region: CASSLVDRVDEQYF. The CDR3 DNA follows: TGTGCCAGCAGCTTAGTGGACAGGGTAGACGAGCAGTACTTC. The chain is built from TRBV7-9 and TRBJ2-7, with 8 bases aligning to TRBD1. The J segment lost 5 bases and the V segment lost 1 base, leaving 4 bases of the junction unmatched. The CDR3 loop spans 14 amino acids. The V gene's germline CDR1 is SEHNR and CDR2 FQNEAQ (reference sequence).

The chain links TRBV7-9 to TRBJ2-3; the D is unclear. CDR3 length equals 13 residues. Trimming left V 4 bases short and J 6 bases short, with 11 bases between. The germline gives CDR1 SEHNR, CDR2 FQNEAQ (reference sequence). CDR3 loop: CASSSNTMDTQYF. CDR3 DNA sequence: TGTGCCAGCAGCTCGAACACAATGGATACGCAGTATTTT.

The genes are TRBV29-1 and TRBJ2-3, with unresolved D. Germline lookup yields CDR1 SQVTM and CDR2 ANQGSEA. Trimming left V 3 bases short and J 2 bases short, with 9 bases between. This CDR3 is built from 13 residues. CDR3 protein: CSVDLLLTDTQYF. The CDR3 bases are TGCAGCGTTGACCTGCTACTCACAGATACGCAGTATTTT.

The rearrangement uses TRBV19 and TRBJ1-5; D possibly corresponds to TRBD1 (6 bases). Deletions cut 2 bases from V and 7 bases from J, with 12 bases between. Germline V gene lookup returns CDR1 LNHDA and CDR2 SQIVND (reference sequence). The CDR3 runs to 14 residues. The CDR3 DNA reads TGTGCCAGTAGTATAAGCGTGACAGGCCAGCCCCAGCATTTT. Translating it yields CASSISVTGQPQHF.

The V and J genes are TRBV6-1 and TRBJ2-1; the D gene is possibly TRBD2 (6 bases). Germline lookup yields CDR1 MNHNS and CDR2 SASEGT. This CDR3 spans 13 amino acids. Trimming removed 4 bases from V and 9 bases from J, with 13 bases in between. In DNA form, the CDR3 reads TGTGCCAGCAGTGTGTTCCGGGGGATTGAGCAGTTCTTC. Its protein product is CASSVFRGIEQFF.

This clone was seen once. The chain combines TRBV7-9 with TRBJ1-4, with 10 bases lining up with TRBD1. The junction had 3 bases not matched to a gene; V was cut back by 2 bases and J by 6 bases. CDR1 is SEHNR, CDR2 FQNEAQ, per germline (reference sequence). The CDR3 is 15 residues long. The CDR3 loop is CASSLRQGAYEKLFF. In DNA form, the CDR3 reads TGTGCCAGCAGCTTACGACAGGGGGCGTATGAAAAACTGTTTTTT.

This sequence joins TRBV27 and TRBJ2-7; possibly TRBD2 for D (5 bases). The CDR3 has 16 amino acids. V was cut by 3 bases and J by 1 base, with 16 bases left in between. Per germline, CDR1 MNHEY and CDR2 SMNVEV (reference sequence). Here the CDR3 reads CASSFKVAFGSYEQYF. The CDR3 DNA reads as TGTGCCAGCAGTTTCAAAGTAGCGTTTGGTTCCTACGAGCAGTACTTC.

The gene calls are TRBV29-1 and TRBJ2-2; D is possibly TRBD1 (5 bases). V lost 3 bases and J lost 1, with 6 bases in between. The V gene's germline CDR1 is SQVTM and CDR2 ANQGSEA. The CDR3 sequence is 13 residues long. The CDR3 sequence: CSVDGQNTGELFF. DNA for the CDR3: TGCAGCGTTGACGGACAGAACACCGGGGAGCTGTTTTTT.

The chain joins TRBV9 to TRBJ2-5, with 13 positions matching TRBD2. CDR3 length: 17 amino acids. The J segment lost 5 bases and the V segment lost 2 bases, leaving 9 bases of the junction unmatched. The germline CDR1 and CDR2 sequences are SGDLS and YYNGEE. The CDR3 spells CASSVSWTSGSGETQYF. The CDR3 DNA is TGTGCCAGCAGCGTGAGTTGGACTAGCGGGAGCGGCGAGACCCAGTACTTC. The full variable domain, in which reference TRBV9 and TRBJ2-5 provide the parts outside the CDR3, is DSGVTQTPKHLITATGQRVTLRCSPRSGDLSVYWYQQSLDQGLQFLIQYYNGEERAKGNILERFSAQQFPDLHSELNLSSLELGDSALYFCASSVSWTSGSGETQYFGPGTRLLVL.

The gene calls are TRBV19 and TRBJ2-7; the D is unclear. Germline V gene sequence: CDR1 LNHDA, CDR2 SQIVND (reference sequence). The CDR3 covers 14 residues. The V gene lost 0 bases and the J gene lost 0 bases, with 6 bases spanning the gap. CDR3 nucleotides: TGTGCCAGTAGTATAGAGGGCTACTCCTACGAGCAGTACTTC. It encodes CASSIEGYSYEQYF. Full variable domain (outside the CDR3, taken from reference TRBV19 and TRBJ2-7): DGGITQSPKYLFRKEGQNVTLSCEQNLNHDAMYWYRQDPGQGLRLIYYSQIVNDFQKGDIAEGYSVSREKKESFPLTVTSAQKNPTAFYLCASSIEGYSYEQYFGPGTRLTVT.

The chain recombines TRBV19 with TRBJ2-7, with 10 bases aligning to TRBD1. Unmatched junction bases numbered 7, after V lost 3 bases and J lost 5 bases. Germline CDR1 and CDR2: LNHDA and SQIVND (reference sequence). The CDR3 loop spans 15 amino acids. CDR3 residues: CASSIAGQGIHEQYF. CDR3 in DNA: TGTGCCAGTAGTATCGCGGGACAGGGGATTCACGAGCAGTACTTC.

A word on this clone: The identical CDR3 is also encoded by other nucleotide sequences in the sample. The chain is built from TRBV29-1 and TRBJ2-3, with 14 bases fitting TRBD2. V lost 5 bases to trimming and J lost 2 bases; unmatched junction nucleotides: 9. CDR3 length: 17 amino acids. CDR1 and CDR2 from the germline V gene are SQVTM and ANQGSEA. The chain's CDR3 is CSVKSRLAGGPTDTQYF. In DNA form, the CDR3 reads TGCAGCGTTAAATCCCGACTAGCGGGAGGGCCCACAGATACGCAGTATTTT.

CDR3 nucleotides: TGTGCCAGTCTCAACCCCCAGGGGGGCAATCAGCCCCAGCATTTT. Amino acids: CASLNPQGGNQPQHF. The chain has TRBV19 and TRBJ1-5, with 7 bases that match TRBD1. V dropped 8 bases and J dropped 2; count of bases not matched to a gene: 9. The CDR3 has 15 amino acids. Germline V lookup: CDR1 LNHDA, CDR2 SQIVND (reference sequence).

The table lists this clone with a count of one. The rearrangement uses TRBV7-2 and TRBJ2-3; 8 positions match TRBD2. Germline assignment: CDR1 SGHTA and CDR2 FQGNSA. J gave up 0 bases and V 5 bases, and 7 bases lay outside the gene matches. The length of the CDR3 is 16 residues. The CDR3 region has the DNA TGTGCCAGCAGCCAGACTAGCGTATTAAGCACAGATACGCAGTATTTT. Amino acid sequence: CASSQTSVLSTDTQYF.

The chain carries TRBV18 and TRBJ1-5; no reliable D call. V lost 3 bases to trimming and J lost 1 base, with 4 bases between them. There are 13 residues in the CDR3. The germline V gene encodes CDR1 KGHSH and CDR2 LQKENI. The CDR3 here is CASSPQSNQPQHF. As DNA, the CDR3 is TGTGCCAGCTCACCGCAGAGCAATCAGCCCCAGCATTTT.

The chain recombines TRBV7-3 with TRBJ2-7; D is possibly TRBD2 (6 bases). The CDR3 extends over 14 amino acids. Trimming removed 5 bases at V and 2 bases at J, with 13 bases between. Germline assignment: CDR1 SGHTA and CDR2 FQGTGA. The CDR3 nucleotides are TGTGCCAGCAGCCCCGGGGACTGGGCCTACGAGCAGTACTTC. As protein: CASSPGDWAYEQYF.

The chain links TRBV5-4 to TRBJ2-3; 10 bases are a match to TRBD1. There are 15 residues in the CDR3. The germline V gene has CDR1 SGHNT and CDR2 YYREEE (reference sequence). V was pared by 2 bases and J by 3 bases, with 3 bases of the junction left unmatched. This CDR3 reads CASSFRTGGTDTQYF. The CDR3 coding sequence is TGTGCCAGCAGCTTTCGGACAGGGGGGACAGATACGCAGTATTTT. Based on the CDR3 plus reference TRBV5-4 and TRBJ2-3, the full variable domain is ETGVTQSPTHLIKTRGQQVTLRCSSQSGHNTVSWYQQALGQGPQFIFQYYREEENGRGNFPPRFSGLQFPNYSSELNVNALELDDSALYLCASSFRTGGTDTQYFGPGTRLTVL.

The table lists this clone with a count of one. This chain joins TRBV5-5 and TRBJ1-4, with 10 bases aligning to TRBD1. Germline V gene data show CDR1 as SGHKS and CDR2 as YYEKEE (reference sequence). This CDR3 has 15 residues. With 1 base clipped from V and 7 bases from J, the junction kept 4 bases outside the gene matches. In nucleotides, the CDR3 is TGTGCCAGCAGCTTGAGCTGGACAGGGGGTGAAAAACTGTTTTTT. The encoded protein is CASSLSWTGGEKLFF.

In nucleotides, the CDR3 is TGTGCCACCAGCAGAGATTTGGCAGCCTACGAGCAGTACTTC. Its protein product is CATSRDLAAYEQYF. This sequence joins TRBV15 and TRBJ2-7; D unresolved. Trimming left V 0 bases short and J 2 bases short, with 8 bases between. CDR1 is LNHNV and CDR2 is YYDKDF in the germline V gene (reference sequence). The CDR3 is 14 residues long.

The chain carries TRBV19 and TRBJ1-1, with TRBD1 identical over 10 bases. V was clipped by 7 bases and J by 1 base; unmatched bases: 12. Germline V CDR1 and CDR2: LNHDA, SQIVND (reference sequence). The CDR3 extends over 17 amino acids. The CDR3 spells CASTNRDRGRRNTEAFF. CDR3 sequence (DNA): TGTGCCAGTACCAATCGGGACAGGGGTCGGAGGAACACTGAAGCTTTCTTT.